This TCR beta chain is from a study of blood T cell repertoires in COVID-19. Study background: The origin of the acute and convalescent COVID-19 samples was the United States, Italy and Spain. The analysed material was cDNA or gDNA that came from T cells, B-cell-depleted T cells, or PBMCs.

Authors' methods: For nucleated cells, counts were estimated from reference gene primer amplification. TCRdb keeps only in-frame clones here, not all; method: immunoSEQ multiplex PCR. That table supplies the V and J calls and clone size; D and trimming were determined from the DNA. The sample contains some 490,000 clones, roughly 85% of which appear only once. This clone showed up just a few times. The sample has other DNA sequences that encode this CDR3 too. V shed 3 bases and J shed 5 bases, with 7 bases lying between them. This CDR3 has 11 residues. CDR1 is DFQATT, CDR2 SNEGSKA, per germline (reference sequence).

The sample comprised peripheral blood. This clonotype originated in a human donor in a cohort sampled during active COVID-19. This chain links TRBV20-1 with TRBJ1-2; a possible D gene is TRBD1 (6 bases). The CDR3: CSASTGYGYTF. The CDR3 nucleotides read TGCAGTGCTAGCACAGGGTATGGCTACACCTTC.